These 12 T cell receptor beta chains originate from one sample sequenced in a study of cytomegalovirus exposure and HLA in healthy donors. The PCR contained 60 Vbeta and 13 Jbeta primers. The assay was immunoSEQ multiplex PCR, and TCRdb's table has in-frame clones only and misses some. This sample has some 130,000 clones; around 77% occur once, and the top ten carry roughly 2%. Material for sequencing was PBMCs. Source of these receptors: a young man in good health and CMV-seronegative.

The chain uses TRBV6-5 and TRBJ2-7; D is perhaps TRBD1 (6 bases). V was shortened by 0 bases and J by 3 bases, with 12 bases between the two germline ends. The CDR3 loop spans 15 amino acids. From germline, CDR1 is MNHEY and CDR2 SVGAGI. The CDR3 DNA is TGTGCCAGCAGTTACTCACCCGGGACAAGCTACGAGCAGTACTTC. This translates into CASSYSPGTSYEQYF.

This rearrangement joins TRBV6-6 to TRBJ1-1; tentatively, D is TRBD1 (5 bases). Germline-derived CDR1 and CDR2 are MNHNY and SVGAGI (reference sequence). The CDR3 consists of 14 residues. V dropped 6 bases and J dropped 0 bases, with 11 bases sitting between them. This CDR3 reads CASRPGGLNTEAFF. The CDR3 nucleotides read TGTGCCAGCAGACCGGGGGGACTGAACACTGAAGCTTTCTTT.

This clone was recorded once. At one of its ends the junction is not consistent with the germline gene, which may arise from a read error. J is TRBJ2-6 and V is TRBV7-7, with D perhaps matching TRBD1 (6 bases). CDR3 length equals 15 residues. Germline values: CDR1 SSHAT, CDR2 FNYEAQ (reference sequence). The CDR3 loop is CASSPGVTGANVLTF. Here the CDR3 DNA reads TGTGCTAGCAGCCCAGGGGTGACTGGGGCCAACGTCCTGACTTTC.

The genes are TRBV5-8 and TRBJ2-3; 9 bases are shared with TRBD2. The germline gives CDR1 SGHTS, CDR2 YDEGEE. The CDR3 covers 14 residues. Trimming took 5 bases from V and 0 from J; bases not matched to a gene: 1. In nucleotides, the CDR3 is TGTGCCAGCAGGACTAGCGGTAGCACAGATACGCAGTATTTT. Its protein product is CASRTSGSTDTQYF.

V usage is TRBV5-4 and J usage is TRBJ2-7; the D gene is possibly TRBD2 (6 bases). The CDR3 is made up of 14 amino acids. V lost 0 bases and J 2 bases, leaving 9 bases between the germline ends. Looked up from germline, CDR1 is SGHNT and CDR2 is YYREEE (reference sequence). This chain's CDR3 is CASSLVPSAYEQYF. CDR3 sequence (DNA): TGTGCCAGCAGCTTGGTTCCTAGCGCCTACGAGCAGTACTTC.

The V call is TRBV10-2, the J call TRBJ2-7; perhaps TRBD2 as D (6 bases). This CDR3 spans 13 amino acids. V was trimmed by 7 bases and J by 3 bases, leaving 13 bases between them. CDR1 is WSHSY and CDR2 is SAAADI in the germline V gene. CDR3 in DNA: TGCGCCAGCACGGGAGTTGGGGGCTACGAGCAGTACTTC. Translating gives CASTGVGGYEQYF.

The chain joins TRBV5-1 to TRBJ2-1; TRBD2 agrees at 7 bases. This CDR3 has 14 residues. Germline trimming cut 4 bases from V and 6 bases from J; bases unmatched to any gene: 7. CDR1 is SGHRS, CDR2 YFSETQ, per germline. This CDR3 is CASSLGPSGNEQFF. In nucleotides, the CDR3 is TGCGCCAGCAGCCTTGGACCTAGCGGCAATGAGCAGTTCTTC. The full variable domain, in which reference TRBV5-1 and TRBJ2-1 provide the parts outside the CDR3, is KAGVTQTPRYLIKTRGQQVTLSCSPISGHRSVSWYQQTPGQGLQFLFEYFSETQRNKGNFPGRFSGRQFSNSRSEMNVSTLELGDSALYLCASSLGPSGNEQFFGPGTRLTVL.

The table lists this clone with a few counts. The genes are TRBV28 and TRBJ1-6; D possibly corresponds to TRBD1 (6 bases). The V gene lost 5 bases and the J gene lost 7 bases, with 21 bases spanning the gap. There are 17 residues in the CDR3. Germline V CDR1 and CDR2: MDHEN, SYDVKM. The CDR3 spells CASSTADPGQTNSPLHF. For the CDR3, the DNA is TGTGCCAGCAGTACGGCCGACCCCGGACAGACAAATTCACCCCTCCACTTT.

The chain uses TRBV10-1 and TRBJ2-7; 9 bases agree with TRBD1. V dropped 3 bases and J dropped 6; count of bases not matched to a gene: 6. The V gene's germline CDR1 is WNHNN and CDR2 SYGVQD (reference sequence). The CDR3 spans 14 residues. The CDR3 here is CASSETGTGSEQYF. Written as DNA, the CDR3 is TGCGCCAGCAGTGAAACCGGGACAGGGAGCGAGCAGTACTTC.

V usage is TRBV5-6 and J usage is TRBJ2-5; D unclear. The germline V and J ends were trimmed by 2 bases and 7 bases, with 12 bases remaining between them. The CDR3 consists of 13 residues. Per germline, CDR1 SGHDT and CDR2 YYEEEE. As DNA, the CDR3 is TGTGCCAGCAGCTTAAATCATTGGCCGACCCAGTACTTC. Its translation is CASSLNHWPTQYF.

The V call is TRBV2, the J call TRBJ1-2, with TRBD1 as a possible D gene (6 bases). With 3 bases removed from V and 3 bases from J, the gap between germline ends came to 8 bases. The CDR3 runs to 13 residues. Germline CDR1 and CDR2: SNHLY and FYNNEI. Written as DNA, the CDR3 is TGTGCCAGCAGTGAGAGACAGGACTATGGCTACACCTTC. This encodes CASSERQDYGYTF.

This clone came up a few times. The genes are TRBV6-5 and TRBJ2-7, with TRBD2 matching 7 bases. In germline, CDR1 is MNHEY, CDR2 SVGAGI. The CDR3 length is 15 residues. V trimming: 2 bases; J trimming: 6 bases; junction bases outside the gene matches: 10. The CDR3 here is CASSYLARERGEQYF. The CDR3 coding sequence is TGTGCCAGCAGTTACCTGGCGCGGGAGAGAGGCGAGCAGTACTTC.